The 7 T cell receptor beta chains reported below all come from one sample, sequenced in a study of T cell clones after liver transplantation. The table came from immunoSEQ multiplex PCR; TCRdb's copy has only in-frame clones and leaves some out. The table shows about 17,000 clones, with around 84% occurring only once. The source material was CD8+ T cells from blood, sampled 48 months after liver transplant. The receptors shown here come from a human patient who received a liver transplant. Some T cells could come from the graft donor.

This clone was observed a single time. The chain joins TRBV7-9 to TRBJ1-4, with a possible D match to TRBD1 (5 bases). The CDR3 runs to 13 residues. Per germline, CDR1 SEHNR and CDR2 FQNEAQ (reference sequence). Between the trimmed V and J ends, which lost 6 bases and 3 bases, there was a span of 8 bases. The CDR3 DNA reads TGTGCCAGCAGGCAGGGATCTAATGAAAAACTGTTTTTT. This gives the protein CASRQGSNEKLFF.

V and J are TRBV15 and TRBJ2-5, with 10 bases matching TRBD1. Germline CDR1 is LNHNV and CDR2 is YYDKDF (reference sequence). V lost 1 base and J lost 2; bases outside the gene matches: 7. The CDR3 length is 17 residues. This CDR3 reads CATSRARTGGPQETQYF. The CDR3 DNA reads TGTGCCACCAGCAGAGCGCGGACAGGGGGGCCACAAGAGACCCAGTACTTC.

V is TRBV19 and J is TRBJ1-5; TRBD1 might be the D (5 bases). The ends were cut back, 5 bases at V and 2 bases at J, with 10 bases in the middle. Per germline, CDR1 LNHDA and CDR2 SQIVND (reference sequence). The CDR3 is 14 residues long. CDR3: CASSPTAGNQPQHF. As DNA, the CDR3 is TGTGCCAGTAGTCCGACAGCTGGCAATCAGCCCCAGCATTTT.

The rearrangement uses TRBV5-4 and TRBJ2-7; D is perhaps TRBD1 or TRBD2 (6 bases each). Trimming pared 3 bases from V and 4 bases from J, leaving 14 bases between. The CDR3 contains 14 residues. CDR1 is SGHNT and CDR2 is YYREEE in the germline V gene (reference sequence). The CDR3 coding sequence is TGTGCCAGCAGCTCTAGGGGGGCGCTTTACGAGCAGTACTTC. Its translation is CASSSRGALYEQYF.

The chain recombines TRBV10-1 with TRBJ1-5, with no clear D. The CDR3 runs 17 residues. Germline assignment: CDR1 WNHNN and CDR2 SYGVQD (reference sequence). V lost 2 bases and J lost 4, with 18 bases in between. The CDR3 protein is CASSEPSGRILNQPQHF. CDR3 bases: TGCGCCAGCAGTGAGCCAAGCGGACGGATCCTGAATCAGCCCCAGCATTTT.

CDR3 sequence (DNA): TGTGCCAGCAGGGTAAGCGACCACTATGGCTACACCTTC. As protein: CASRVSDHYGYTF. The rearrangement uses TRBV5-4 and TRBJ1-2; no clear D gene. Trimming took 5 bases from V and 3 from J, leaving 11 bases between them. The CDR3 runs to 13 residues. In germline, CDR1 is SGHNT, CDR2 YYREEE (reference sequence). The full variable domain, in which reference TRBV5-4 and TRBJ1-2 provide the parts outside the CDR3, is ETGVTQSPTHLIKTRGQQVTLRCSSQSGHNTVSWYQQALGQGPQFIFQYYREEENGRGNFPPRFSGLQFPNYSSELNVNALELDDSALYLCASRVSDHYGYTFGSGTRLTVV.

The chain employs TRBV7-9 and TRBJ2-3, with D unclear. The germline CDR1 and CDR2 sequences are SEHNR and FQNEAQ (reference sequence). This CDR3 contains 12 residues. V shed 5 bases and J shed 6 bases, with 9 bases lying between them. Written as DNA, the CDR3 is TGTGCCAGCAGCCCGTCTCCGGATACGCAGTATTTT. It specifies CASSPSPDTQYF. Supplemented by reference TRBV7-9 and TRBJ2-3, the full variable domain reads DTGVSQNPRHKITKRGQNVTFRCDPISEHNRLYWYRQTLGQGPEFLTYFQNEAQLEKSRLLSDRFSAERPKGSFSTLEIQRTEQGDSAMYLCASSPSPDTQYFGPGTRLTVL.